Described below is a single T cell receptor beta chain sequence and its context. This record comes from a study of blood T cells in healthy people across ages. Using a J-beta primer mix together with a sample-barcoded 5' primer, a second PCR was run for roughly 7 to 12 cycles. TCRdb passed the 5' RACE reads through MiXCR, listing each CDR3 protein once. The data contain about 2 million distinct CDR3 sequences, about 50% of them singletons. The sequencing input was blood. The clonotype comes from a woman aged 40-49 years in good health.

The CDR3 spells CSAIRQGRNEQYF. CDR3 bases: TGCAGTGCTATACGACAGGGTCGGAATGAGCAGTACTTC. The chain links TRBV20-1 to TRBJ2-1; the match to TRBD1 covers 7 bases. The J call may be in error: the DNA end matches TRBJ2-7 better. Per germline, CDR1 DFQATT and CDR2 SNEGSKA (reference sequence). The CDR3 sequence is 13 residues long.